This T cell receptor beta chain was profiled in a study of shared clonotypes between healthy human individuals. CDR1 is SGHRS, CDR2 YFSETQ, per germline. This CDR3 region has 15 residues. Trimming cost V 2 bases and J 6 bases; bases outside gene matches: 4. Comment on this clone: The target antigen is unknown.

Deep-level settings were used for running the assay. The data were produced by immunoSEQ multiplex PCR, yet TCRdb's version contains in-frame clones alone and is incomplete. The data hold 1.4 million to 1.5 million clones, with 95% to 97% observed a single time. Study-wide results and caveats: The study drew on few donors, limiting represented genetic and exposure-history diversity.

This TCR derives from a man between 25 and 39 years old in good health. The sequencing sample was made of naive CD4+ T cells sorted from blood. The subset is: CD45RA+ positively selected. The gene calls are TRBV5-1 and TRBJ2-7; 14 bases are a match to TRBD2. The CDR3 is CASSFVGTSGGEQYF. CDR3 sequence (DNA): TGCGCCAGCAGCTTTGTCGGGACTAGCGGGGGCGAGCAGTACTTC.